This T cell receptor (beta chain) was sequenced during a study of blood T cell repertoires in COVID-19. Study at large: Spain, Italy and the United States supplied samples that represented acute and convalescent COVID-19. Sources were T cells, B-cell-depleted T cells, or PBMCs; the material itself was cDNA or gDNA.

Original methodology: Estimates of nucleated cell counts were drawn from the amplification of reference gene primers. Using immunoSEQ multiplex PCR, the repertoire was profiled, and TCRdb retains in-frame clones only, with some absent. V, J and clone size were drawn from that table, and D and trimming were deduced from the DNA. Of more than 250,000 clones in the sample, about 88% are singletons; the top ten hold approximately 4%. The CDR3 sequence is 16 residues long. Looked up from germline, CDR1 is PRHDT and CDR2 is FYEKMQ (reference sequence). V lost 1 base, J lost 2 bases, and 12 bases lay in between.

The sequence was obtained from a man aged 18 to 29 with active or convalescent COVID-19. The sample was peripheral blood. The rearrangement uses TRBV13 and TRBJ2-1; TRBD2 is a possible D gene (6 bases). In DNA, the CDR3 is TGTGCCAGCAGCTTAGTAGCGGCCCTGACCTACAATGAGCAGTTCTTC. Its protein product is CASSLVAALTYNEQFF.